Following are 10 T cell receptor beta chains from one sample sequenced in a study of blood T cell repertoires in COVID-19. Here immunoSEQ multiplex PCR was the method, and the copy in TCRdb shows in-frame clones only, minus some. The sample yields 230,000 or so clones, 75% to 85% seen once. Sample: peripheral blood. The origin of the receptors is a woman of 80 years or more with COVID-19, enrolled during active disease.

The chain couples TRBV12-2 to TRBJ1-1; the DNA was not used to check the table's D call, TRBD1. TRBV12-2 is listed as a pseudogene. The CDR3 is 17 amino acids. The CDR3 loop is CASRSRTAVVSGAEAFF. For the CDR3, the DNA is TGTGCAAGTCGCTCTCGCACTGCGGTAGTATCAGGGGCAGAAGCTTTCTTT.

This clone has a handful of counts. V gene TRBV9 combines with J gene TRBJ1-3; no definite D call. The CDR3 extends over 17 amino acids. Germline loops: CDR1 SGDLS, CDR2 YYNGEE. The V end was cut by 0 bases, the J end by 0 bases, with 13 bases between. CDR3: CASSVEGVRPSGNTIYF. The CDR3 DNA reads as TGTGCCAGCAGCGTAGAAGGTGTCAGGCCCTCTGGAAACACCATATATTTT.

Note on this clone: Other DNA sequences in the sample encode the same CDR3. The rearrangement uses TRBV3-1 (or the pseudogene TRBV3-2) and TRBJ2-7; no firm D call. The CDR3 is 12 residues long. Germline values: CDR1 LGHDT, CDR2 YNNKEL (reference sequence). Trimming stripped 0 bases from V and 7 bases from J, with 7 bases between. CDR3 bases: TGTGCCAGCAGCCAAGATTCGCGGGAGCAGTACTTC. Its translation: CASSQDSREQYF.

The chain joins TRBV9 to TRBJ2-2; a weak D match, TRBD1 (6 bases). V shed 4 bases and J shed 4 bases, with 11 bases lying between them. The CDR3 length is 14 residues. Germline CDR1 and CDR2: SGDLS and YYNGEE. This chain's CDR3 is CASSQQGFTGELFF. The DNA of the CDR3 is TGTGCCAGCAGCCAACAGGGATTCACCGGGGAGCTGTTTTTT.

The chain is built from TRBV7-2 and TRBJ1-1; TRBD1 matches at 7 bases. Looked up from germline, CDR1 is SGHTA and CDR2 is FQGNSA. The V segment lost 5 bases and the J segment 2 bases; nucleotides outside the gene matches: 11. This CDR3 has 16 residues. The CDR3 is CASSASAGTVNTEAFF. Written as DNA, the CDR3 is TGTGCCAGCAGCGCCAGCGCGGGGACAGTAAACACTGAAGCTTTCTTT.

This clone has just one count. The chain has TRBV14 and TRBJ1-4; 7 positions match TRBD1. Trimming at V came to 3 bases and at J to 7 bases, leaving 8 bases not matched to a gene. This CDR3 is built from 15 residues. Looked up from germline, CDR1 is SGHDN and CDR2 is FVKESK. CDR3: CASSQQTGWGEKLFF. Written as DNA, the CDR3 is TGTGCCAGCAGCCAGCAGACAGGGTGGGGTGAAAAACTGTTTTTT.

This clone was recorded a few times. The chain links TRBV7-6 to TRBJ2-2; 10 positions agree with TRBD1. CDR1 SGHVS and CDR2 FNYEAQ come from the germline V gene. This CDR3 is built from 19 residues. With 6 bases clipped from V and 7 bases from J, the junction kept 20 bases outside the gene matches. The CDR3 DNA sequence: TGTGCCAGCAGTTCACCGGGACAGGGGAGAGGGGAGTACGGCGGGGAGCTGTTTTTT. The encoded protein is CASSSPGQGRGEYGGELFF.

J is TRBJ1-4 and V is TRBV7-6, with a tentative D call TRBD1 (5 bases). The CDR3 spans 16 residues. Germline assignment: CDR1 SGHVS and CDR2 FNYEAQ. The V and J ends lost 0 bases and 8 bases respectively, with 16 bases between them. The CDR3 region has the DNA TGTGCCAGCAGCTTAGCGCCAGCGGGGCCCTCAGAAAAACTGTTTTTT. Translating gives CASSLAPAGPSEKLFF.

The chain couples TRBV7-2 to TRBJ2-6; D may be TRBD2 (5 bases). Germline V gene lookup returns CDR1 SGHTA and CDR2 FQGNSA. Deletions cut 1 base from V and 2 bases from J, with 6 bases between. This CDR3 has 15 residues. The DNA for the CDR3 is TGTGCCAGCAGCTTAGGAGGGACTGGGGCCAACGTCCTGACTTTC. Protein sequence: CASSLGGTGANVLTF.

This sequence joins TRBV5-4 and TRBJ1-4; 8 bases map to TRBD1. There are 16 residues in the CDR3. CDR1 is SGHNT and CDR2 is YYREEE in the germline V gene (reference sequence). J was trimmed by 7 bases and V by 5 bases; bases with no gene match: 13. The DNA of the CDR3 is TGTGCCAGCAGTCGCCCTGAGGGGACAGGTGTTGAAAAACTGTTTTTT. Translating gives CASSRPEGTGVEKLFF. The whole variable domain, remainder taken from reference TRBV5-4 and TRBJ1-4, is ETGVTQSPTHLIKTRGQQVTLRCSSQSGHNTVSWYQQALGQGPQFIFQYYREEENGRGNFPPRFSGLQFPNYSSELNVNALELDDSALYLCASSRPEGTGVEKLFFGSGTQLSVL.